These 10 T cell receptor beta chains were sequenced from one sample in a study of cytomegalovirus exposure and HLA in healthy donors. Assay: immunoSEQ multiplex PCR; the TCRdb copy retains only in-frame clones and omits some. Of around 190,000 clones detected, around 86% appear once; the ten largest clones hold more than 1.2%. Sequencing was done on a sample of PBMCs. These TCRs come from a woman between 18 and 29 years old in good health and CMV-seronegative.

The chain couples TRBV30 to TRBJ1-4; 7 bases line up with TRBD1. The CDR3 runs to 15 residues. Germline V gives CDR1 GTSNPN, CDR2 SVGIG (reference sequence). The ends lost 2 bases at V and 4 bases at J; junction bases unmatched: 7. Here the CDR3 DNA reads TGTGCCTGGAGTTCTCAGGGGGACATTAATGAAAAACTGTTTTTT. Its translation is CAWSSQGDINEKLFF. The full variable domain, rest sourced from reference TRBV30 and TRBJ1-4, is SQTIHQWPATLVQPVGSPLSLECTVEGTSNPNLYWYRQAAGRGLQLLFYSVGIGQISSEVPQNLSASRPQDRQFILSSKKLLLSDSGFYLCAWSSQGDINEKLFFGSGTQLSVL.

This chain joins TRBV9 and TRBJ1-1; no clear D. Germline lookup yields CDR1 SGDLS and CDR2 YYNGEE. The CDR3 has 12 amino acids. Trimming removed 3 bases at V and 4 bases at J, with 7 bases between. CDR3 sequence: CASSEPGTEAFF. CDR3 coding DNA: TGTGCCAGCAGCGAGCCGGGCACTGAAGCTTTCTTT. The complete variable domain, with remaining parts taken from reference TRBV9 and TRBJ1-1, reads DSGVTQTPKHLITATGQRVTLRCSPRSGDLSVYWYQQSLDQGLQFLIQYYNGEERAKGNILERFSAQQFPDLHSELNLSSLELGDSALYFCASSEPGTEAFFGQGTRLTVV.

The chain combines TRBV29-1 with TRBJ1-1; D is undetermined. This CDR3 has 14 amino acids. Trimming shortened V by 4 bases and J by 1 base, and 13 bases separated the two germline ends. The V gene's germline CDR1 is SQVTM and CDR2 ANQGSEA. CDR3 sequence reads: CSVGAPPGNTEAFF. The DNA for the CDR3 is TGCAGCGTTGGGGCCCCACCAGGGAACACTGAAGCTTTCTTT.

This chain uses TRBV30 with TRBJ2-1; 14 nucleotides align to TRBD2. Germline V CDR1 and CDR2: GTSNPN, SVGIG (reference sequence). The CDR3 loop spans 13 amino acids. Trimming at V came to 8 bases and at J to 9 bases, leaving 6 bases not matched to a gene. CDR3 coding DNA: TGTGCCGGGGGCGGACTAGCGGGAGGTGAGCAGTTCTTC. This codes for CAGGGLAGGEQFF. Using reference TRBV30 and TRBJ2-1 for the parts outside the CDR3, the full variable domain is SQTIHQWPATLVQPVGSPLSLECTVEGTSNPNLYWYRQAAGRGLQLLFYSVGIGQISSEVPQNLSASRPQDRQFILSSKKLLLSDSGFYLCAGGGLAGGEQFFGPGTRLTVL.

This chain uses TRBV30 with TRBJ1-2, with 10 bases aligning to TRBD1. Germline CDR1 and CDR2: GTSNPN and SVGIG (reference sequence). The CDR3 loop spans 15 amino acids. J gave up 5 bases and V 1 base, and 7 bases lay outside the gene matches. The CDR3 bases are TGTGCCTGGAGTGGAGGGGACAGGGGAGCGTATGGCTACACCTTC. It specifies CAWSGGDRGAYGYTF.

V is TRBV5-1 and J is TRBJ2-7; D gene uncertain. From germline, CDR1 is SGHRS and CDR2 YFSETQ. Between the trimmed V and J ends, which lost 1 base and 6 bases, there was a span of 5 bases. CDR3 length: 11 residues. The CDR3 DNA reads TGCGCCAGCAGCTTGTTGAGCGAGCAGTACTTC. This encodes CASSLLSEQYF.

This clone was found once. This rearrangement joins TRBV9 to TRBJ2-5, with TRBD2 as a possible D gene (5 bases). CDR1 SGDLS and CDR2 YYNGEE come from the germline V gene. The V end lost 0 bases, the J end lost 0 bases, and 9 bases lay between the germline ends. This CDR3 contains 15 residues. CDR3 amino acids: CASSVDSGYQETQYF. The CDR3 coding sequence is TGTGCCAGCAGCGTAGATTCGGGGTACCAAGAGACCCAGTACTTC.

This clone is a singleton in its sample. The chain combines TRBV9 with TRBJ2-3; 10 nucleotides align to TRBD2. In germline, CDR1 is SGDLS, CDR2 YYNGEE. V trimming: 2 bases; J trimming: 3 bases; junction bases outside the gene matches: 6. This CDR3 spans 16 amino acids. This chain's CDR3 is CASSVKAGGATDTQYF. The CDR3 nucleotides are TGTGCCAGCAGCGTGAAAGCGGGGGGGGCAACAGATACGCAGTATTTT.

This chain links TRBV18 with TRBJ1-6; the D gene is possibly TRBD1 (6 bases). Germline values: CDR1 KGHSH, CDR2 LQKENI. With 2 bases removed from V and 5 bases from J, the gap between germline ends came to 10 bases. This CDR3 is 15 amino acids long. The CDR3 loop is CASSPGTQDNSPLHF. The CDR3 region has the DNA TGTGCCAGCTCACCAGGGACACAAGATAATTCACCCCTCCACTTT.

The chain couples TRBV10-3 to TRBJ1-1; 7 bases are shared with TRBD1. V shed 11 bases, J shed 6 bases, and the junction held 12 bases outside the gene matches. CDR1 and CDR2 (germline): ENHRY, SYGVKD. CDR3 size: 13 residues. CDR3 DNA: TGTGCCGCCAAAGAGACAGGGAAAGCTGAAGCTTTCTTT. It translates to CAAKETGKAEAFF.